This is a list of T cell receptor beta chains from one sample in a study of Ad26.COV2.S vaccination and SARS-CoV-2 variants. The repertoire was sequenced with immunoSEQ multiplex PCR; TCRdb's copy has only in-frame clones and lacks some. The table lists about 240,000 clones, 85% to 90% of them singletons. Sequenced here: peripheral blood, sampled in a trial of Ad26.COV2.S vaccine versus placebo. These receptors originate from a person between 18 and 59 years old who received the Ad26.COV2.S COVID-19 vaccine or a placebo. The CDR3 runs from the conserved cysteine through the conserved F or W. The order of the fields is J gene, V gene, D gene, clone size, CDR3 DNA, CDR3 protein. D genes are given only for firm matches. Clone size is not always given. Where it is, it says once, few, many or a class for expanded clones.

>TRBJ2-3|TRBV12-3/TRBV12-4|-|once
TGTGCCAGCAGTTTTAGCCCCGATACGCAGTATTTT
CASSFSPDTQYF
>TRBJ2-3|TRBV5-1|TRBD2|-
TGCGCCAGCAGCCTGAGGACTAGCGGGATACCAGATACGCAGTATTTT
CASSLRTSGIPDTQYF
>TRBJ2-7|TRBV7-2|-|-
TGTGCCAGCAGCTTAGGGCAGGCAACCTACGAGCAGTACTTC
CASSLGQATYEQYF
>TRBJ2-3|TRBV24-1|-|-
TGTGCCACCAGTGACTCGGGGGTCACAGATACGCAGTATTTT
CATSDSGVTDTQYF
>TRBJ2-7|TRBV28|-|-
TGTGCCAGCAGTGATACGGGACATAACTACGAGCAGTACTTC
CASSDTGHNYEQYF
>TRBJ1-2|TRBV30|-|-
TGTGCCTGGAACCCTATCCTTCGGGGGGGCTACACCTTC
CAWNPILRGGYTF
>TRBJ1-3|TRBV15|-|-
TGTGCCACCAGCAGAGATCTCCAGCGAAAGAGCTCTGGAAACACCATATATTTT
CATSRDLQRKSSGNTIYF
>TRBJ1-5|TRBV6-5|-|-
TGTGCCAGCGGCAGGGGAGAGAGTCAGCCCCAGCATTTT
CASGRGESQPQHF
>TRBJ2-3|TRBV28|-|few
TGTGCCAGCAGTTTAGGGATGAGCACAGATACGCAGTATTTT
CASSLGMSTDTQYF
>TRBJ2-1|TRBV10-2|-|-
TGCGCCATTAAGGACTCGCAGGACAATGAGCAGTTCTTC
CAIKDSQDNEQFF